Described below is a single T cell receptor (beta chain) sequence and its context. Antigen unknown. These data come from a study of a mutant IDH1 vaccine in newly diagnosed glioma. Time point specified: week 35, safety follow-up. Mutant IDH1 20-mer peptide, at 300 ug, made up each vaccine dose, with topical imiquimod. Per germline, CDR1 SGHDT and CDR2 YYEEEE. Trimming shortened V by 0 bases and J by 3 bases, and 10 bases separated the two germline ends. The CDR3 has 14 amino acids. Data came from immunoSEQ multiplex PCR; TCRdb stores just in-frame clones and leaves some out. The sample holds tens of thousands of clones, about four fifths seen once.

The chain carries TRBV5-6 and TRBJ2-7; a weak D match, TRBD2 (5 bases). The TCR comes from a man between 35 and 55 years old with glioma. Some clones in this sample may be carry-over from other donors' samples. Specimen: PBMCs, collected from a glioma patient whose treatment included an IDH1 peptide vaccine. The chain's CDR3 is CASSLAWGDYEQYF. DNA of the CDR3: TGTGCCAGCAGCTTGGCCTGGGGAGACTACGAGCAGTACTTC.